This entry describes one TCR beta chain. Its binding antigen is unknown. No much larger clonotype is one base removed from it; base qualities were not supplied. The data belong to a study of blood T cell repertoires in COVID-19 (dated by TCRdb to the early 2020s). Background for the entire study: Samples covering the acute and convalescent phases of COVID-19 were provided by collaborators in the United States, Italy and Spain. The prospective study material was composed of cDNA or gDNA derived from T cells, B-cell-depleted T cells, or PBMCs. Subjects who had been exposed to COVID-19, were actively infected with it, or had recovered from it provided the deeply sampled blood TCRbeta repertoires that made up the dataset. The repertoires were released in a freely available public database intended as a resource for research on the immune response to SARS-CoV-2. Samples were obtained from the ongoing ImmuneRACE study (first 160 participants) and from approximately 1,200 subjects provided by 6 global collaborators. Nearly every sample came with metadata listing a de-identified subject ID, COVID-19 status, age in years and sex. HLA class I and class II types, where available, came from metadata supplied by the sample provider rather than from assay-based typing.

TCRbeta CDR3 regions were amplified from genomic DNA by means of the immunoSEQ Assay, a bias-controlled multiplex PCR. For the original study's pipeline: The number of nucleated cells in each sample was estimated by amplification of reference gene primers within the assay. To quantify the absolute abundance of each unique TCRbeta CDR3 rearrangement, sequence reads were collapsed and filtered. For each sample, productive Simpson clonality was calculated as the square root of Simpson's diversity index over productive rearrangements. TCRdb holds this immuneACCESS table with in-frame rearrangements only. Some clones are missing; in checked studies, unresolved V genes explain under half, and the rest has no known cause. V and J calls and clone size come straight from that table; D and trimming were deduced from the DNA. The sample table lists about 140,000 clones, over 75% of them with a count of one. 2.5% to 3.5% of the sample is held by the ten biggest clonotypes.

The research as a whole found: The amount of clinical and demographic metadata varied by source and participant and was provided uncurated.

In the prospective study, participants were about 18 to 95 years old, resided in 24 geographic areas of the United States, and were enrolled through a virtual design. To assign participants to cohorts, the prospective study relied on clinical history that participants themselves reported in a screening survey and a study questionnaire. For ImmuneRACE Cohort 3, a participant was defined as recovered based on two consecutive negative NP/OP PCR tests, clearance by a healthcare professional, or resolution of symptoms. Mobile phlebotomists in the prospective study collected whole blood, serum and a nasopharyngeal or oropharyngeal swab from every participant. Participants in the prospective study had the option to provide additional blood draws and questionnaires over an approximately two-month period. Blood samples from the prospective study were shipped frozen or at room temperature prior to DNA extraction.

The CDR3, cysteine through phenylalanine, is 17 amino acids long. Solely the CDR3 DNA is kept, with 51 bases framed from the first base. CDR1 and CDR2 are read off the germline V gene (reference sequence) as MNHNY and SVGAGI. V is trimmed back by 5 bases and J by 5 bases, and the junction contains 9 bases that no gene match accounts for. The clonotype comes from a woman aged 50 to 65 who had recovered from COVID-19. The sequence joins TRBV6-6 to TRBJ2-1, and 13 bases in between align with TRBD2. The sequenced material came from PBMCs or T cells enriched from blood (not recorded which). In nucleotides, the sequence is TGTGCCAGCAGTCTCGGACTAGCGGGGGTATCCCACAATGAGCAGTTCTTC. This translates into CASSLGLAGVSHNEQFF.